This T cell receptor (beta chain) comes out of a study of blood T cell repertoires in COVID-19. Deletions cut 1 base from V and 1 base from J, with 8 bases between. The CDR3 is made up of 15 amino acids. Germline V lookup: CDR1 MNHNS, CDR2 SASEGT. Here immunoSEQ multiplex PCR was the method, and the copy in TCRdb shows in-frame clones only, minus some. The data contain 200,000 to 250,000 clones, about 90% of them singletons. Sequenced material: peripheral blood. The gene calls are TRBV6-1 and TRBJ1-5, with D maybe TRBD1 (5 bases). The clonotype was recovered from a woman between 55 and 75 years old with acute or convalescent COVID-19. CDR3 in amino acids: CASSEGGWSNQPQHF. CDR3 coding DNA: TGTGCCAGCAGTGAAGGGGGCTGGAGCAATCAGCCCCAGCATTTT.